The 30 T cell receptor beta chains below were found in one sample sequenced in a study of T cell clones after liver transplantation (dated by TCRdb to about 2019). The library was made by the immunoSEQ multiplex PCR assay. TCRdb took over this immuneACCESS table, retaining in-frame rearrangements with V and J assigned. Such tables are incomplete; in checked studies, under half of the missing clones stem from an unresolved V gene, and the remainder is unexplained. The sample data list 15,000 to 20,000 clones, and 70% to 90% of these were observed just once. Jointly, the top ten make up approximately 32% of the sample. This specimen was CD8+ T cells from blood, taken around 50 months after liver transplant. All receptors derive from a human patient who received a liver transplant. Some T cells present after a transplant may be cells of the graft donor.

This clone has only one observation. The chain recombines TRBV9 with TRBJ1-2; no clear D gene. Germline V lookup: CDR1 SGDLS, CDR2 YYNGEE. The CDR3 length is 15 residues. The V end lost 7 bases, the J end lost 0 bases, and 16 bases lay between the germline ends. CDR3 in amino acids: CASGLSKGSNYGYTF. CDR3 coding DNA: TGTGCCAGCGGCCTTAGCAAAGGGTCTAACTATGGCTACACCTTC.

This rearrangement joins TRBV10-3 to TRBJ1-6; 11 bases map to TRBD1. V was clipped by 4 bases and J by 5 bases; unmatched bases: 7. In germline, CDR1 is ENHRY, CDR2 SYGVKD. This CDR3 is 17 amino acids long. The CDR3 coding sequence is TGTGCCATCAGTGTGGGGACAGGGGGTTATCATAATTCACCCCTCCACTTT. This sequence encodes CAISVGTGGYHNSPLHF.

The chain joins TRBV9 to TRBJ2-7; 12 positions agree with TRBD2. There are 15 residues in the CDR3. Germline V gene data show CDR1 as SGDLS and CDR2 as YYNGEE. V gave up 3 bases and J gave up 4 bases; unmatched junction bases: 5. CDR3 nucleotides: TGTGCCAGCAGCGGACGGACTAGCGGGACTTACGAGCAGTACTTC. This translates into CASSGRTSGTYEQYF.

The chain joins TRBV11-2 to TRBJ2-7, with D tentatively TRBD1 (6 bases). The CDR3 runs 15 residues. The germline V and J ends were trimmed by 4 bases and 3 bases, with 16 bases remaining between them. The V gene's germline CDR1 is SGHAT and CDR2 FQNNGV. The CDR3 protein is CASSSPRTADYEQYF. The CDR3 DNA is TGTGCCAGCAGCTCACCCCGGACAGCCGACTACGAGCAGTACTTC.

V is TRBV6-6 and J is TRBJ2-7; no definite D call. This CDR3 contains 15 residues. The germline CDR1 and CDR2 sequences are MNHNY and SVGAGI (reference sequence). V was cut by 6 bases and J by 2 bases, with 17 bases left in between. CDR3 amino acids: CASSHERGKTYEQYF. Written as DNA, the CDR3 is TGTGCCAGCAGCCATGAGAGAGGAAAGACCTACGAGCAGTACTTC.

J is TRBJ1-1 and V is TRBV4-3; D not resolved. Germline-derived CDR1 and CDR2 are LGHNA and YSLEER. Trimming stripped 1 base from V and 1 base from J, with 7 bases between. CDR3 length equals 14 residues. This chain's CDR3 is CASSQGGPNTEAFF. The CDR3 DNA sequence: TGCGCCAGCAGCCAAGGCGGACCGAACACTGAAGCTTTCTTT.

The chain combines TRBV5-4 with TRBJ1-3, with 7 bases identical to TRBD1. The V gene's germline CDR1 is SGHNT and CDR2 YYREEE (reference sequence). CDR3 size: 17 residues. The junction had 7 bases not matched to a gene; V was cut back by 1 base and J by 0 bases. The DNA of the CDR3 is TGTGCCAGCAGCTTGTCGGCAGGGGGGCTCTCTGGAAACACCATATATTTT. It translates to CASSLSAGGLSGNTIYF.

CDR3 sequence reads: CASSSPEGAYMNTEAFF. CDR3 DNA: TGTGCCAGCAGCTCGCCGGAAGGGGCCTACATGAACACTGAAGCTTTCTTT. The gene calls are TRBV7-9 and TRBJ1-1; D possibly corresponds to TRBD1 (5 bases). Germline V gene sequence: CDR1 SEHNR, CDR2 FQNEAQ (reference sequence). This CDR3 contains 17 residues. V lost 4 bases and J 0 bases, leaving 18 bases between the germline ends.

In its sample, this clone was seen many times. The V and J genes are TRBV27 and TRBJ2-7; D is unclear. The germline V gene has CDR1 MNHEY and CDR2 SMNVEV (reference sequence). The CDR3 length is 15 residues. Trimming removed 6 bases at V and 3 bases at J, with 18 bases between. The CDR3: CASSANPDESYEQYF. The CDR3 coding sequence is TGTGCCAGCAGCGCCAACCCGGACGAAAGCTACGAGCAGTACTTC.

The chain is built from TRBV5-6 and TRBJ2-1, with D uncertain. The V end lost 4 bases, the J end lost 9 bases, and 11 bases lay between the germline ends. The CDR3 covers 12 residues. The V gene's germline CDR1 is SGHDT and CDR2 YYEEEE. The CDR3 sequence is CASSLPSSEQFF. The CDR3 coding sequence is TGTGCCAGCAGCCTTCCTTCAAGTGAGCAGTTCTTC.

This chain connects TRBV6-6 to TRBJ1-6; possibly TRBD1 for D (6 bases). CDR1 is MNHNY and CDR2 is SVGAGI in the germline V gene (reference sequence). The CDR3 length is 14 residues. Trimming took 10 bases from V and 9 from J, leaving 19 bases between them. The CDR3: CATRKRGIGSPLHF. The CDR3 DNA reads TGTGCCACGAGAAAAAGGGGGATAGGTTCACCCCTCCACTTT.

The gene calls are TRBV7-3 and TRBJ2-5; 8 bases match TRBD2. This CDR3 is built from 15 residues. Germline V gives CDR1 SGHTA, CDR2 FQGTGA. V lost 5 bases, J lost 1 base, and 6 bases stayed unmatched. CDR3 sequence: CASSPAGLAQETQYF. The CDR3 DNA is TGTGCCAGCAGCCCCGCAGGACTAGCCCAAGAGACCCAGTACTTC.

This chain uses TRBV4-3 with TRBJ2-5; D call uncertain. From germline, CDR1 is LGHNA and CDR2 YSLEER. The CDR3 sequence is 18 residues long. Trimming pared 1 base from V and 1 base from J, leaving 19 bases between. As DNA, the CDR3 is TGCGCCAGCAGCCAAGGTTTGTCAGCCGAAGGGCTCCAAGAGACCCAGTACTTC. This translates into CASSQGLSAEGLQETQYF.

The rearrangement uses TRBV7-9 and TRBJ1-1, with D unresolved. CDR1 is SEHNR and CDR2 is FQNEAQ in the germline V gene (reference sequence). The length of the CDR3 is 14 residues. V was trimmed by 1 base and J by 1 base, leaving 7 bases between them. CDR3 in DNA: TGTGCCAGCAGCTTAGGAAGAGAGAACACTGAAGCTTTCTTT. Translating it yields CASSLGRENTEAFF.

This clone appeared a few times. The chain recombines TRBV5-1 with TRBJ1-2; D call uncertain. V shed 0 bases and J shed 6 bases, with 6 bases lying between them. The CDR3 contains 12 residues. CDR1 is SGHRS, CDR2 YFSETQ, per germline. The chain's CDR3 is CASSLGGDGYTF. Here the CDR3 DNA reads TGCGCCAGCAGCTTGGGCGGGGATGGCTACACCTTC.

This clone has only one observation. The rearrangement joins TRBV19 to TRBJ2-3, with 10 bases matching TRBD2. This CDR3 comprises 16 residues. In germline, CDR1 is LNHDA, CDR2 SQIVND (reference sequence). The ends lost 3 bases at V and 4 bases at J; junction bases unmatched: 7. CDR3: CASSITAGGQSDTQYF. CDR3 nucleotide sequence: TGTGCCAGTAGTATCACAGCGGGGGGGCAATCAGATACGCAGTATTTT.

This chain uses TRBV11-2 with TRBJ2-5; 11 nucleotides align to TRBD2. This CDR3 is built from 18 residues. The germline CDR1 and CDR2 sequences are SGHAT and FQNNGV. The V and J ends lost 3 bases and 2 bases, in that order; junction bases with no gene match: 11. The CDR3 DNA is TGTGCCAGCAGCTTCTTGGCGGGGGGACTAGCGGTTCAAGAGACCCAGTACTTC. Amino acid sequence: CASSFLAGGLAVQETQYF.

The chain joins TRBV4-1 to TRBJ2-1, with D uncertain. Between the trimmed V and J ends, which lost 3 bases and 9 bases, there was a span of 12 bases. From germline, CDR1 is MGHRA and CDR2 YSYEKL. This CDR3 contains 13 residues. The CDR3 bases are TGCGCCAGCAGCCAGGCCTACAGTTCTGAGCAGTTCTTC. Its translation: CASSQAYSSEQFF.

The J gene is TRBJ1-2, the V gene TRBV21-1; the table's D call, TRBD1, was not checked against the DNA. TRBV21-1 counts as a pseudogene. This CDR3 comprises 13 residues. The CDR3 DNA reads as TGTGCCAGCAGCCAGGGTGGAAGATATGGCTACACCTTC. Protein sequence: CASSQGGRYGYTF.

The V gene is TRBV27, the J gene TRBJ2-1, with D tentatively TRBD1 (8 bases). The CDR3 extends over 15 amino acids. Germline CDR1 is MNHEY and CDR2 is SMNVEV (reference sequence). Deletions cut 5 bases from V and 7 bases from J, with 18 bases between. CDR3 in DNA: TGTGCCAGCAGTCAATTACAGGGGGGGACAAATGAGCAGTTCTTC. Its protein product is CASSQLQGGTNEQFF.

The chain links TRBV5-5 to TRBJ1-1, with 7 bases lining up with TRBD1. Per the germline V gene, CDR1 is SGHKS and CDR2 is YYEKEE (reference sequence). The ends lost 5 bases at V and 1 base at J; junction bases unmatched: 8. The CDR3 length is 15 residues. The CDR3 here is CASRYTRTGNTEAFF. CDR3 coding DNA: TGTGCCAGCAGGTACACAAGGACAGGGAACACTGAAGCTTTCTTT. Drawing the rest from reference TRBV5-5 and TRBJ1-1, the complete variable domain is DAGVTQSPTHLIKTRGQQVTLRCSPISGHKSVSWYQQVLGQGPQFIFQYYEKEERGRGNFPDRFSARQFPNYSSELNVNALLLGDSALYLCASRYTRTGNTEAFFGQGTRLTVV.

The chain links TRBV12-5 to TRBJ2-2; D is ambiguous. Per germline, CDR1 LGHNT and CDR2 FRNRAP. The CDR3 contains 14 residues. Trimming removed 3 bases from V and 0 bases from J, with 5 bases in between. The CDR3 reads CASGFIANTGELFF. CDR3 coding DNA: TGTGCTAGTGGTTTCATCGCGAACACCGGGGAGCTGTTTTTT.

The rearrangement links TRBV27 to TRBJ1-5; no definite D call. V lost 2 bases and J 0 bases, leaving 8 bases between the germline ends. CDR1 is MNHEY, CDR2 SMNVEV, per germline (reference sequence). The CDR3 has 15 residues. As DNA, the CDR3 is TGTGCCAGCAGTTTAATTGGAGATAGCAATCAGCCCCAGCATTTT. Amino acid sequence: CASSLIGDSNQPQHF.

CDR3 loop: CASSQEQYTDTQYF. The CDR3, as DNA: TGTGCCAGCAGCCAAGAGCAGTACACAGATACGCAGTATTTT. The J gene is TRBJ2-3, the V gene TRBV4-2; D gene uncertain. The CDR3 loop spans 14 amino acids. Looked up from germline, CDR1 is LGHNA and CDR2 is YNFKEQ. V lost 0 bases and J lost 2, with 6 bases in between.

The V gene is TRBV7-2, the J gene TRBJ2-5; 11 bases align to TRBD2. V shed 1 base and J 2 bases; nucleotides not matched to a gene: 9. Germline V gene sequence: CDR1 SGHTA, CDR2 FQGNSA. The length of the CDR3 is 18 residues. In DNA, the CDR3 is TGTGCCAGCAGCTTAGAGGGGCTAGCGGGGGGCGGGCAAGAGACCCAGTACTTC. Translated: CASSLEGLAGGGQETQYF.

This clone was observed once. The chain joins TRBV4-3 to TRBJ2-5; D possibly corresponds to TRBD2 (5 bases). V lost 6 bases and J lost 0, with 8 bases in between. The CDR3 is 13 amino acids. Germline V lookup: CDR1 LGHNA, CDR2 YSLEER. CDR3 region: CASSRGNQETQYF. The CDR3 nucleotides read TGCGCCAGCAGTCGAGGGAACCAAGAGACCCAGTACTTC.

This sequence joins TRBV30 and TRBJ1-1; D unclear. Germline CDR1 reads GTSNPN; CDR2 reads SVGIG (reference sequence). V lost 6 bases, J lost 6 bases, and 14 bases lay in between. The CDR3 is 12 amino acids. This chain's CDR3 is CACIWGGAEAFF. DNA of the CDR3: TGTGCCTGCATATGGGGAGGAGCTGAAGCTTTCTTT.

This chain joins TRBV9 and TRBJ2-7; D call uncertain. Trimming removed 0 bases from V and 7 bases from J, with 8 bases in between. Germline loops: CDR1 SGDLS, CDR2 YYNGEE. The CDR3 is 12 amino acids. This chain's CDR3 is CASSVEGGEQYF. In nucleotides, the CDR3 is TGTGCCAGCAGCGTAGAGGGTGGGGAGCAGTACTTC. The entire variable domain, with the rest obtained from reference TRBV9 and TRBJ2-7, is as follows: DSGVTQTPKHLITATGQRVTLRCSPRSGDLSVYWYQQSLDQGLQFLIQYYNGEERAKGNILERFSAQQFPDLHSELNLSSLELGDSALYFCASSVEGGEQYFGPGTRLTVT.

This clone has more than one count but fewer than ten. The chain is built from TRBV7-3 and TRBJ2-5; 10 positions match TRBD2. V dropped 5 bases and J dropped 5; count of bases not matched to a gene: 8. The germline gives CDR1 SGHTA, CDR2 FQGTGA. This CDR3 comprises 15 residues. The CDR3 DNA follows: TGTGCCAGCAGCCAAAAGCGGGGGGGATACGAGACCCAGTACTTC. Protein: CASSQKRGGYETQYF. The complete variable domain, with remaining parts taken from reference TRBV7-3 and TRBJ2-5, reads GAGVSQTPSNKVTEKGKYVELRCDPISGHTALYWYRQSLGQGPEFLIYFQGTGAADDSGLPNDRFFAVRPEGSVSTLKIQRTERGDSAVYLCASSQKRGGYETQYFGPGTRLLVL.

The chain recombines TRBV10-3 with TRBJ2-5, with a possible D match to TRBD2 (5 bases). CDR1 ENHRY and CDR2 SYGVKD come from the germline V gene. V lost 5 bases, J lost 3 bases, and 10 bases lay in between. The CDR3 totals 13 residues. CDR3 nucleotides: TGTGCCATCAGTACCGGGAACGAAGAGACCCAGTACTTC. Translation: CAISTGNEETQYF.